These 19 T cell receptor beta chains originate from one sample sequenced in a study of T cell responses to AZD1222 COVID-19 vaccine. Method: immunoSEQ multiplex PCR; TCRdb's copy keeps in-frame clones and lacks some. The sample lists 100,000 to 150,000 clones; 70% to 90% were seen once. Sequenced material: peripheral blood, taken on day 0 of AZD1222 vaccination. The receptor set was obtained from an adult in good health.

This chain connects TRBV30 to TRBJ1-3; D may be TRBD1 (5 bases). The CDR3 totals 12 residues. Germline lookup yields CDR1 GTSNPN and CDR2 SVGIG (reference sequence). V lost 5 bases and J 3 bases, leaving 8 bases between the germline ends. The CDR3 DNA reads TGTGCCTGGGGGGGGTTTGGAAACACCATATATTTT. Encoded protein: CAWGGFGNTIYF.

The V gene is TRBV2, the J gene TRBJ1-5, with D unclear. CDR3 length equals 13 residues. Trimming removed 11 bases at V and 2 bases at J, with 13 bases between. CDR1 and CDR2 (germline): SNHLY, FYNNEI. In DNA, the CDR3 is TGTGCCGTTTATTGGGTGCGCAATCAGCCCCAGCATTTT. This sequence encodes CAVYWVRNQPQHF.

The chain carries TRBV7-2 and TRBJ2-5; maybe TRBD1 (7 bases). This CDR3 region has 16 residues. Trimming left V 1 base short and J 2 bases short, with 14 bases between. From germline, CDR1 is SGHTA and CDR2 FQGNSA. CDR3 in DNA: TGTGCCAGCAGCTTAGTGGGGGGACAGATACAAGAGACCCAGTACTTC. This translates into CASSLVGGQIQETQYF.

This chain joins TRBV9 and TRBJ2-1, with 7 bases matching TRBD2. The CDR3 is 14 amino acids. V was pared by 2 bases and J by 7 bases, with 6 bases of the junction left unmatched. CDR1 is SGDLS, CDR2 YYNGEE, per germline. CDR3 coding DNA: TGTGCCAGCAGCGTCCTGACTAGCTTTAATGAGCAGTTCTTC. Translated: CASSVLTSFNEQFF.

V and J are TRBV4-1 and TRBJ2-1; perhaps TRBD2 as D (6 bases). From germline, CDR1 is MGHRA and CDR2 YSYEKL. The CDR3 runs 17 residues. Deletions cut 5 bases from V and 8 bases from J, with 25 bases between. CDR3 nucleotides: TGCGCCAGCAGCTATTATCATATGGCGGGGCCGTTTGATGAGCAGTTCTTC. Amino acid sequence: CASSYYHMAGPFDEQFF.

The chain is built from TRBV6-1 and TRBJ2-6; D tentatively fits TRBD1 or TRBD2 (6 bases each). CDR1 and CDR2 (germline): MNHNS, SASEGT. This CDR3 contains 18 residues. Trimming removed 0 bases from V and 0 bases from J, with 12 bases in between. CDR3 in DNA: TGTGCCAGCAGTGAAGCGCTTGGGGGGCACTCTGGGGCCAACGTCCTGACTTTC. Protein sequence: CASSEALGGHSGANVLTF.

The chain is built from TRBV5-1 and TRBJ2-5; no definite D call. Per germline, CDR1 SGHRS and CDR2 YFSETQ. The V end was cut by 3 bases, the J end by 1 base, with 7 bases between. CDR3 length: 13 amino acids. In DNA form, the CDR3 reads TGCGCCAGCAGCTCTGGATCCCAAGAGACCCAGTACTTC. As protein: CASSSGSQETQYF.

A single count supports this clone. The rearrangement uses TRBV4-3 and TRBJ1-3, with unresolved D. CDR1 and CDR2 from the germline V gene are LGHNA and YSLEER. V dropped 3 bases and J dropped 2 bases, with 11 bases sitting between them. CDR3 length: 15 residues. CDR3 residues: CASSQRVLAGNTIYF. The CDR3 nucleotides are TGCGCCAGCAGCCAGAGGGTTTTGGCTGGAAACACCATATATTTT.

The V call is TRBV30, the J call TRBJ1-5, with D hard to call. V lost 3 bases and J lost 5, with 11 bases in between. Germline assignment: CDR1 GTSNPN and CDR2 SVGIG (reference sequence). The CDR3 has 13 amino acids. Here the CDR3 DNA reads TGTGCCTGGAGCGGGCCCGGAGATCAGCCCCAGCATTTT. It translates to CAWSGPGDQPQHF. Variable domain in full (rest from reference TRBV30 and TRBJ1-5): SQTIHQWPATLVQPVGSPLSLECTVEGTSNPNLYWYRQAAGRGLQLLFYSVGIGQISSEVPQNLSASRPQDRQFILSSKKLLLSDSGFYLCAWSGPGDQPQHFGDGTRLSIL.

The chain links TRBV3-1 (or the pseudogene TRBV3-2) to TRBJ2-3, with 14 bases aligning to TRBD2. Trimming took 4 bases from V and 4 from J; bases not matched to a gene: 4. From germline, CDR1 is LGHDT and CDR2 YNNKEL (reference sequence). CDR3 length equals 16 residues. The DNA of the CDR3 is TGTGCCAGCAGCCTCGGGACTAGCGGGAGCGCAGATACGCAGTATTTT. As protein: CASSLGTSGSADTQYF.

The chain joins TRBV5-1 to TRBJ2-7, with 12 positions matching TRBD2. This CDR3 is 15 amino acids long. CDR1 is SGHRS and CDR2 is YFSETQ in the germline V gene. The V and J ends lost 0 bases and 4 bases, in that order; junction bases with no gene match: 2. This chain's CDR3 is CASSLVTSGGYEQYF. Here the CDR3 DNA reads TGCGCCAGCAGCTTGGTGACTAGCGGGGGATACGAGCAGTACTTC.

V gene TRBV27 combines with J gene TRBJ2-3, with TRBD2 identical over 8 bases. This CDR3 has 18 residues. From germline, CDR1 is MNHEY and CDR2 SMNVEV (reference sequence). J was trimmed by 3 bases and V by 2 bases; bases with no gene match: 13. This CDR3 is CASSLLYVAGGVTDTQYF. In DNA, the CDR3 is TGTGCCAGCAGTTTACTTTATGTTGCGGGAGGCGTAACAGATACGCAGTATTTT.

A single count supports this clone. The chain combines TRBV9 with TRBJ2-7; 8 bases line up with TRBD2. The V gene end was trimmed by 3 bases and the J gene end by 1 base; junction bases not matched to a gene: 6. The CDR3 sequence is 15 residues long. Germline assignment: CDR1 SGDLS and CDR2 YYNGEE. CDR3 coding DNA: TGTGCCAGCAGCGGGAGCGGGGGAGGTTCCTACGAGCAGTACTTC. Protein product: CASSGSGGGSYEQYF.

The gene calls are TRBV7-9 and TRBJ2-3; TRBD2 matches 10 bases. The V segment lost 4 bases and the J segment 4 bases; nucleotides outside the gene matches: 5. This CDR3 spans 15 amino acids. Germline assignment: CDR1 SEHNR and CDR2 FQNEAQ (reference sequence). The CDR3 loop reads CASSWLAGDSDTQYF. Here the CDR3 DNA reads TGTGCCAGCAGCTGGCTAGCGGGAGATTCAGATACGCAGTATTTT.

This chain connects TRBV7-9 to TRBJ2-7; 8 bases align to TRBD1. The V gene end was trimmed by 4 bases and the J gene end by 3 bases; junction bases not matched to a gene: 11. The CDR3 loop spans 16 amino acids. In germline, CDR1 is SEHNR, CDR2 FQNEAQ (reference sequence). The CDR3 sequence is CASSSPTGQGDYEQYF. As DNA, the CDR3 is TGTGCCAGCAGCTCACCCACCGGACAGGGTGACTACGAGCAGTACTTC.

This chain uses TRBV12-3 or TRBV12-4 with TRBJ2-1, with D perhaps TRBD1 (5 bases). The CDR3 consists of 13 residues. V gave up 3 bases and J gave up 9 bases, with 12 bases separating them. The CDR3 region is CASSFKGPGEQFF. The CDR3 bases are TGTGCCAGCAGTTTCAAGGGGCCGGGTGAGCAGTTCTTC.

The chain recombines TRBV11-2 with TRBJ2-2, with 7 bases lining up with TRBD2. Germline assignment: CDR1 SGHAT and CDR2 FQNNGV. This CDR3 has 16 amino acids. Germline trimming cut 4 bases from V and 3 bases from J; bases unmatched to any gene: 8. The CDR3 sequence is CASSSVRDYHTGELFF. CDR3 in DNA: TGTGCCAGCAGCTCAGTCCGGGACTACCACACCGGGGAGCTGTTTTTT.

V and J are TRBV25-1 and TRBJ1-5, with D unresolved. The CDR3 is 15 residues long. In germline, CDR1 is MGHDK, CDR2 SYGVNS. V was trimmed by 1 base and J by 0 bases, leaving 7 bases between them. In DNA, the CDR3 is TGTGCCAGCAGTGAATGGGTTGGTAGCAATCAGCCCCAGCATTTT. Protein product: CASSEWVGSNQPQHF.

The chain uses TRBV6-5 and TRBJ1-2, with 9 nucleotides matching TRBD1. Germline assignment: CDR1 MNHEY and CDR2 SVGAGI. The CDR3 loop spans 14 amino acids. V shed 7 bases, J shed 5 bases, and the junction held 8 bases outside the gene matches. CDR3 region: CASTRDREGYGYTF. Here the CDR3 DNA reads TGTGCCAGCACCCGGGACAGGGAAGGGTATGGCTACACCTTC.